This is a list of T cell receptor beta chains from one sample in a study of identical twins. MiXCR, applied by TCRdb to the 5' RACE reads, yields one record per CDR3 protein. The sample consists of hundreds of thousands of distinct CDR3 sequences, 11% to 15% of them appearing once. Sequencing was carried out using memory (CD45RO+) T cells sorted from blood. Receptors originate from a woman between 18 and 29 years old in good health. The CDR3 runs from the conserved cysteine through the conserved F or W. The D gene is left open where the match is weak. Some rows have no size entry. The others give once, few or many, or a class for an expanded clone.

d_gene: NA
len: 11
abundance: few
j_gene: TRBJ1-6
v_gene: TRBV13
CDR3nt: TGTGCCAGCCAAAGGTGGTCACCCCTCCACTTT
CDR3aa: CASQRWSPLHF

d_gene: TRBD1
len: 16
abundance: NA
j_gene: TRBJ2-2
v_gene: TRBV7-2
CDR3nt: TGTGCCAGCCGCTCCCAAGGACAGGCGAACACCGGGGAGCTGTTTTTT
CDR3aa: CASRSQGQANTGELFF

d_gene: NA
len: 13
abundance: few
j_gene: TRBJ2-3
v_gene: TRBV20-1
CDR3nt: TGCAGTGCTAGAGGAAACAGTCAGGATACGCAGTATTTT
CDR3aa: CSARGNSQDTQYF

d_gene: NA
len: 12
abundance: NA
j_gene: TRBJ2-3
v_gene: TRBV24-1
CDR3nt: TGTGCCACCAGTGACAGCACAGATACGCAGTATTTT
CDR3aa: CATSDSTDTQYF

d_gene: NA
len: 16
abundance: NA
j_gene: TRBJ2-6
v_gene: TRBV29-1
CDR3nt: TGCAGCGTTAGGAGACTTGAAAGCTCTGGGGCCAACGTCCTGACTTTC
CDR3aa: CSVRRLESSGANVLTF

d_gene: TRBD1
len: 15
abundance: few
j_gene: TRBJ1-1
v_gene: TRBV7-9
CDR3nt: TGTGCCAGCAGCTTAGCTGACAGGGTACCCACTGAAGCTTTCTTT
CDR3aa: CASSLADRVPTEAFF

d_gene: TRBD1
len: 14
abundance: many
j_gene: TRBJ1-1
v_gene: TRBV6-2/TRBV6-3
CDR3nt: TGTGCCAGCAGCAGGGGGCCAGCGAACACTGAAGCTTTCTTT
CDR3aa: CASSRGPANTEAFF

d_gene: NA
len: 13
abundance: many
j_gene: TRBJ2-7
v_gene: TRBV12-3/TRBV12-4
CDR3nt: TGTGCCAGCACCCCCGGGCCGGCAGGCGAGCAGTACTTC
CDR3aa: CASTPGPAGEQYF

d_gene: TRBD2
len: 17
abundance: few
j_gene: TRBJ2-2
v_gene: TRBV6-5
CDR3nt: TGTGCCAGCAGTTACCTAGGAGCGGGAGGGAACACCGGGGAGCTGTTTTTT
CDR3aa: CASSYLGAGGNTGELFF

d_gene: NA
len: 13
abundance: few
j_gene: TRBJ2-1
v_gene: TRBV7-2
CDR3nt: TGTGCCAGCAGCTACCGTAGCGGTTATGAGCAGTTCTTC
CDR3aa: CASSYRSGYEQFF

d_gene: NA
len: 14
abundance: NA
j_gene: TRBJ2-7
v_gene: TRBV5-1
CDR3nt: TGCGCCAGCAGCTTGACAGGTAACTCCTACGAGCAGTACTTC
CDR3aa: CASSLTGNSYEQYF

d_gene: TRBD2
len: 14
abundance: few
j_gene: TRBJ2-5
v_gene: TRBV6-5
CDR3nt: TGTGCCAGCAGGTTACTAGCGGGGGAAGAGACCCAGTACTTC
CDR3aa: CASRLLAGEETQYF

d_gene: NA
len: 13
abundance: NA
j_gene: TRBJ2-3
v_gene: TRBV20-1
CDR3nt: TGCAGTGCTAGCAAGGGGGGCGTAGATACGCAGTATTTT
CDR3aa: CSASKGGVDTQYF

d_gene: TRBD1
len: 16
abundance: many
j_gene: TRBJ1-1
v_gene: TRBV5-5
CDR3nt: TGTGCCAGCAGCTCGGGGACAGTCGGGAGAGACACTGAAGCTTTCTTT
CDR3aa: CASSSGTVGRDTEAFF

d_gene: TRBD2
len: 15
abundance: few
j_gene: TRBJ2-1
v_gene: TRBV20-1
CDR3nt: TGCAGTGTCTACATAGCGGGAGTCTCCTACAATGAGCAGTTCTTC
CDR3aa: CSVYIAGVSYNEQFF

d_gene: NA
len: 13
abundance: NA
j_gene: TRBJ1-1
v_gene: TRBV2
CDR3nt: TGTGCCAGCGGACTGACAGGGAACACTGAAGCTTTCTTT
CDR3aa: CASGLTGNTEAFF

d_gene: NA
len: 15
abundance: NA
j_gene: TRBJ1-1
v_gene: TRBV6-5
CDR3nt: TGTGCCAGCAGTTACTCGATTGCGGCGAACACTGAAGCTTTCTTT
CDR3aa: CASSYSIAANTEAFF

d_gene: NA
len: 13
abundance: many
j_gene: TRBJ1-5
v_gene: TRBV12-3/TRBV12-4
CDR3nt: TGTGCCAGCAGTCCCTCGGACGTACAGCCCCAGCATTTT
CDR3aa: CASSPSDVQPQHF

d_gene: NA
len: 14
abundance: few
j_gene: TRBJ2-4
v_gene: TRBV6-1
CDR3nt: TGTGCCAGCAGCTCGACGTTAGCCAAAAACATTCAGTACTTC
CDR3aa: CASSSTLAKNIQYF

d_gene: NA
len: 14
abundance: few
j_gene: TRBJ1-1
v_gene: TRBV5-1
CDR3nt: TGCGCCAGCAGCTTGGCCAGGGTTGACACTGAAGCTTTCTTT
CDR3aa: CASSLARVDTEAFF

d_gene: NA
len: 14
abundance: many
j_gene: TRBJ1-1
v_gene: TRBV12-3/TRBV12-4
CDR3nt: TGTGCCAGCAGCCCGGGACGGCTGAACACTGAAGCTTTCTTT
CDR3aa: CASSPGRLNTEAFF

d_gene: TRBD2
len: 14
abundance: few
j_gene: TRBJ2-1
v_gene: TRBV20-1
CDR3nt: TGCAGTGCTCGACTAGCGGGAGAAAGGAATGAGCAGTTCTTC
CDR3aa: CSARLAGERNEQFF

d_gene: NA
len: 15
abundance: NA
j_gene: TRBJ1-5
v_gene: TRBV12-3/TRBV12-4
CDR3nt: TGTGCCAGCAGTCGTACAGGGTCTCGCGACCAGCCCCAGCATTTT
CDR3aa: CASSRTGSRDQPQHF

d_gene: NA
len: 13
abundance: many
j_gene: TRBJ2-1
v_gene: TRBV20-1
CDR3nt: TGCAGTGCAGGACAGCAGACCTACAATGAGCAGTTCTTC
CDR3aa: CSAGQQTYNEQFF

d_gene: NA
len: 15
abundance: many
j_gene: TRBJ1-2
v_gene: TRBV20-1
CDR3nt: TGCAGTGCTGGCCCCCGGGCGGCGGGGAACTATGGCTACACCTTC
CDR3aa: CSAGPRAAGNYGYTF

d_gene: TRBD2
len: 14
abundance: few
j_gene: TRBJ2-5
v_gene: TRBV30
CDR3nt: TGTGCCTGGAGTTTGAGGTCATTGCGGGAGCCCCAGTACTTC
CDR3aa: CAWSLRSLREPQYF

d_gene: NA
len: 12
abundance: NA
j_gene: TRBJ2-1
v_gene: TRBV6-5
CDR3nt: TGTGCCAGCAACCATTATCGGGGGGAGCAGTTCTTC
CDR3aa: CASNHYRGEQFF

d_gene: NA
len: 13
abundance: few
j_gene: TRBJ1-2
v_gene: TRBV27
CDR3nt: TGTGCCAGCACTCCGGCGCCTAACTATGGCTACACCTTC
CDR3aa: CASTPAPNYGYTF

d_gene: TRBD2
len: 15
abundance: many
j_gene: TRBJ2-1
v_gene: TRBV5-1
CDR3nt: TGCGCCAGCAGCCGACTAGCGGGAAACGGAAATGAGCAGTTCTTC
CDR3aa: CASSRLAGNGNEQFF

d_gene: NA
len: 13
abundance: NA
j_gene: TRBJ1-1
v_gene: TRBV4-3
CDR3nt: TGCGCCAGCAGCCAAGATCTAGGGACTGAAGCTTTCTTT
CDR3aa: CASSQDLGTEAFF

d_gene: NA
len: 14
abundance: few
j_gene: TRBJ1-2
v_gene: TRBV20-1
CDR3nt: TGCAGTGCTAGAGATTGGTCAGGGTACTATGGCTACACCTTC
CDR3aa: CSARDWSGYYGYTF

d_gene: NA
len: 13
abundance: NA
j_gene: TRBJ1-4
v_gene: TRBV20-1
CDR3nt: TGCAGTGCTAGAGAGGGGACGGGTGAAAAACTGTTTTTT
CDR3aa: CSAREGTGEKLFF

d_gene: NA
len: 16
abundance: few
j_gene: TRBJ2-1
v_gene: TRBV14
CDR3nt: TGTGCCAGCAGCCAAGGGACGGACTACTCTCCCAATGAGCAGTTCTTC
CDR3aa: CASSQGTDYSPNEQFF

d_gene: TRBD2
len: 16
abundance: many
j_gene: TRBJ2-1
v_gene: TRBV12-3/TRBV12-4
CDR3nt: TGTGCCAGCAGTTTAAGAAAGTCTAGCGGGAGCAATGAGCAGTTCTTC
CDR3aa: CASSLRKSSGSNEQFF

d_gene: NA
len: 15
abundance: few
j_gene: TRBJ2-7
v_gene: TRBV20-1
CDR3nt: TGCAGTGCGACCCGGGGCGGGGCAGGAACCTACGAGCAGTACTTC
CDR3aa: CSATRGGAGTYEQYF

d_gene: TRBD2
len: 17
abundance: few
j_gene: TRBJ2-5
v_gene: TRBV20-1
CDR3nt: TGCAGTGCTCGGGCTCTAGCGGGAGTAGGTCTTCGAGAGACCCAGTACTTC
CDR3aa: CSARALAGVGLRETQYF

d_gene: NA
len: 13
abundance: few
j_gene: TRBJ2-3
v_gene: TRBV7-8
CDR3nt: TGTGCCAGCAGCGCACAGTTGGCAGATACGCAGTATTTT
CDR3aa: CASSAQLADTQYF

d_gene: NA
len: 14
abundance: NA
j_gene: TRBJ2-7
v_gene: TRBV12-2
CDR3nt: TGTGCAAGTCGCTCCCCAGACCCACCCTACGAGCAGTACTTC
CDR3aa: CASRSPDPPYEQYF

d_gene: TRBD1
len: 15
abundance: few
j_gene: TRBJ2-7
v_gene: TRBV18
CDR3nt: TGTGCCAGCTCACCAAGGACAGGGGGGACCTACGAGCAGTACTTC
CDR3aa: CASSPRTGGTYEQYF

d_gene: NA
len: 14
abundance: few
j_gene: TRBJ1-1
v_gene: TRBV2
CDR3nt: TGTGCCAGCAGTGAGATGTATATGAACACTGAAGCTTTCTTT
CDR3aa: CASSEMYMNTEAFF

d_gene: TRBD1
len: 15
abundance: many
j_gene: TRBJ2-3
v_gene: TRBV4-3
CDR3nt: TGCGCCAGCAGCCAAGATGGGACAGGGCCCGGGAGGCAGTATTTT
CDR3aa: CASSQDGTGPGRQYF

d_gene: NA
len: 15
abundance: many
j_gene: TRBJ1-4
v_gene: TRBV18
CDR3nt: TGTGCCAGCTCAATCGGGACGTTAAGAAATGAAAAACTGTTTTTT
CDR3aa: CASSIGTLRNEKLFF

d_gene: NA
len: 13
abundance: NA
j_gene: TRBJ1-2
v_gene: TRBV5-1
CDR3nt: TGCGCCAGCAGCTTTACGGGCTCGGAGGGCTACACCTTC
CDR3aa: CASSFTGSEGYTF

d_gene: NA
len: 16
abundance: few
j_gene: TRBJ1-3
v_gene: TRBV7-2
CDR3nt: TGTGCCAGCAGCCAGAGACCCGGTTCTAGGGGAAACACCATATATTTT
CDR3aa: CASSQRPGSRGNTIYF

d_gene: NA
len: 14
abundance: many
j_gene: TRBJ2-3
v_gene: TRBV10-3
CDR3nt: TGTGCCATCAGTGAACGGCGGGACACAGATACGCAGTATTTT
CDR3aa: CAISERRDTDTQYF

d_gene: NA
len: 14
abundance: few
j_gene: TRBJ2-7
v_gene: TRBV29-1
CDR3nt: TGCAGCGTTGGGAACGAAATCTGGCCCTACGAGCAGTACTTC
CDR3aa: CSVGNEIWPYEQYF

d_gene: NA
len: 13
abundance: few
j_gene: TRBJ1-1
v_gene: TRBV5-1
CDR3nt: TGCGCCAGCAGCTTGGGACAGTCGTTGGAAGCTTTCTTT
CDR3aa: CASSLGQSLEAFF

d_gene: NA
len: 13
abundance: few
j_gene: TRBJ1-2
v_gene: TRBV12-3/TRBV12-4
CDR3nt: TGTGCCAGCAGTTTAGGCCTGGACTATGGCTACACCTTC
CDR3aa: CASSLGLDYGYTF

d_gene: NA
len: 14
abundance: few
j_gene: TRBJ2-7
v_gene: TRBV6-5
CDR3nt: TGTGCCAGCAGTTACGTCGGCAGGGGCTACGAGCAGTACTTC
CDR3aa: CASSYVGRGYEQYF

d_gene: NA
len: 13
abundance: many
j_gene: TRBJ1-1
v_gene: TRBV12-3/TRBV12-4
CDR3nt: TGTGCCAGCAGTTATATTGTGAACACTGAAGCTTTCTTT
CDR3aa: CASSYIVNTEAFF

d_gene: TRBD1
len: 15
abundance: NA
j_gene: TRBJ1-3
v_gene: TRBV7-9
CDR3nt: TGTGCCAGCAGCTCGGGACAGGGGCTAGGAAACACCATATATTTT
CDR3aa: CASSSGQGLGNTIYF